This TCR beta chain was documented in a study of CD8+ T cells in alopecia areata. Points from the study as a whole: Scalp sample sequencing also detects resident alphabeta T cells of normal skin. In scalp, tofacitinib significantly decreased clonality and expanded CD8+ clones among the top 100. Numerous clones, expanded in lesions, remained in scalp and blood during tofacitinib.

Germline V gene data show CDR1 as DFQATT and CDR2 as SNEGSKA (reference sequence). CDR3 length equals 11 residues. Extracted from the samples, RNA was reverse transcribed into cDNA to serve as the sequencing template. The table came from immunoSEQ multiplex PCR; TCRdb's copy has only in-frame clones and leaves some out. The table includes over 150,000 clones, 50% to 60% detected once. This clone was recorded only once. Its antigen is not known. Treatment given: oral pan-JAK inhibitor, 5-10 mg twice daily. Specimens obtained from alopecia areata patients comprised lesional scalp punch biopsies and peripheral blood.

This receptor was identified in a human donor with alopecia areata. The chain uses TRBV20-1 and TRBJ1-2; 8 bases line up with TRBD1. Sequences were derived from CD4+ T cells sorted from blood, sampled at week 4, from a patient treated with tofacitinib. CDR3 in amino acids: CSPGTGTGYTF. In nucleotides, the CDR3 is TGCAGCCCCGGGACAGGAACTGGCTACACCTTC.